Shown below are 8 T cell receptor beta chains from a single sample sequenced in a study of T cells in Graves' hyperthyroidism and ophthalmopathy. Amplified TCR beta CDR3 regions derived from RNA transcripts. A first-round RT-PCR of the TCR CDR3 used the HTBI primer set. One entry per CDR3 protein results from TCRdb running MiXCR on the multiplex PCR reads. Seen here are 300,000 to 450,000 distinct CDR3 sequences, approximately 15% observed once, and the top ten hold about 19%. The sample was blood. The receptor source for this set is a woman aged 25 to 39 with Graves' ophthalmopathy.

This clonotype was counted many times. J is TRBJ1-1 and V is TRBV18; no reliable D call. The CDR3 runs to 17 residues. Trimming stripped 6 bases from V and 0 bases from J, with 20 bases between. CDR1 and CDR2 from the germline V gene are KGHSH and LQKENI. In nucleotides, the CDR3 is TGTGCCAGCTCGCCCTCCCCCGCACAGCGGGTGAACACTGAAGCTTTCTTT. Residues: CASSPSPAQRVNTEAFF.

As for this clonotype: A junction end diverges from the germline sequence, so it may reflect a read error. The chain combines TRBV5-1 with TRBJ2-5; 15 bases map to TRBD2. The CDR3 is made up of 16 amino acids. CDR1 and CDR2 (germline): SGHRS, YFSETQ. This chain's CDR3 is CASSSGTSGGRETQYF. The CDR3 DNA follows: TGTGCCAGCAGCTCGGGGACTAGCGGGGGGCGGGAGACCCAGTACTTC. Full variable domain (missing parts from reference TRBV5-1 and TRBJ2-5): KAGVTQTPRYLIKTRGQQVTLSCSPISGHRSVSWYQQTPGQGLQFLFEYFSETQRNKGNFPGRFSGRQFSNSRSEMNVSTLELGDSALYLCASSSGTSGGRETQYFGPGTRLLVL.

This clonotype appeared many times. The CDR3 DNA reads as TGTGCCAGCAGGAGCGTCCGGGACATCTTCCTCTATGGCTACACCTTC. This gives the protein CASRSVRDIFLYGYTF. The chain couples TRBV2 to TRBJ1-2; maybe TRBD1 (6 bases). The V and J ends lost 6 bases and 4 bases respectively, with 21 bases between them. The length of the CDR3 is 16 residues. In germline, CDR1 is SNHLY, CDR2 FYNNEI. Complete variable domain (other parts from reference TRBV2 and TRBJ1-2): EPEVTQTPSHQVTQMGQEVILRCVPISNHLYFYWYRQILGQKVEFLVSFYNNEISEKSEIFDDQFSVERPDGSNFTLKIRSTKLEDSAMYFCASRSVRDIFLYGYTFGSGTRLTVV.

The rearrangement joins TRBV13 to TRBJ2-1, with D tentatively TRBD1 (5 bases). Trimming took 0 bases from V and 10 from J, leaving 13 bases between them. The CDR3 extends over 14 amino acids. The V gene's germline CDR1 is PRHDT and CDR2 FYEKMQ (reference sequence). The CDR3 DNA reads TGTGCCAGCAGCTTAGGGGGCCAGGGTGGGGAGCAGTTCTTC. Its protein is CASSLGGQGGEQFF.

This clonotype showed up many times. The rearrangement links TRBV7-8 to TRBJ2-1, with a weak D call TRBD2 (5 bases). The CDR3 runs 15 residues. In germline, CDR1 is SGHVS, CDR2 FQNEAQ. V was trimmed by 5 bases and J by 0 bases, leaving 11 bases between them. DNA for the CDR3: TGTGCCAGCAGCAGCGGAGTTGGCTCCTACAATGAGCAGTTCTTC. It codes for CASSSGVGSYNEQFF.

This clonotype was seen only a few times. V gene TRBV5-5 combines with J gene TRBJ2-2; D is unclear. V was shortened by 1 base and J by 0 bases, with 10 bases between the two germline ends. Germline assignment: CDR1 SGHKS and CDR2 YYEKEE (reference sequence). The CDR3 is 16 residues long. The CDR3 DNA reads TGTGCCAGCAGCTTGTGGGCAGCCGCGAACACCGGGGAGCTGTTTTTT. Encoded protein: CASSLWAAANTGELFF.

This clonotype was recorded at least ten times. The chain employs TRBV7-6 and TRBJ2-7; 7 bases are shared with TRBD1. The germline CDR1 and CDR2 sequences are SGHVS and FNYEAQ. CDR3 length: 14 residues. Trimming at V came to 5 bases and at J to 3 bases, leaving 7 bases not matched to a gene. CDR3 residues: CASSEKGQSYEQYF. CDR3 nucleotides: TGTGCCAGCAGCGAGAAGGGACAGAGCTACGAGCAGTACTTC.

This clonotype has a count of ten or more. The V call is TRBV18, the J call TRBJ2-7; D perhaps matches TRBD2 (5 bases). Looked up from germline, CDR1 is KGHSH and CDR2 is LQKENI. The CDR3 consists of 11 residues. V was trimmed by 3 bases and J by 9 bases, leaving 9 bases between them. The chain's CDR3 is CASSPGGRQYF. In DNA, the CDR3 is TGTGCCAGCTCACCCGGTGGGAGGCAGTACTTC.